These 22 T cell receptor beta chains share one sample of origin, sequenced in a study of cytomegalovirus exposure and HLA in healthy donors. Data came from immunoSEQ multiplex PCR; TCRdb stores just in-frame clones and leaves some out. The table lists about 140,000 clones, about four fifths of them singletons. The sample was PBMCs. These receptors all stem from a woman in her 30s in good health and CMV-seronegative.

V is TRBV11-2 and J is TRBJ2-3, with TRBD1 as a possible D gene (6 bases). V lost 2 bases and J 4 bases, leaving 13 bases between the germline ends. The CDR3 totals 15 residues. Germline V gene lookup returns CDR1 SGHAT and CDR2 FQNNGV. The CDR3 bases are TGTGCCAGCAGCTTAAATTGGGGGCCTGCAGATACGCAGTATTTT. Protein product: CASSLNWGPADTQYF.

This chain joins TRBV10-1 and TRBJ1-5; D is ambiguous. This CDR3 has 15 amino acids. Deletions cut 6 bases from V and 0 bases from J, with 12 bases between. CDR1 and CDR2 (germline): WNHNN, SYGVQD (reference sequence). The CDR3 region has the DNA TGCGCCAGCAGAGCCGACGGGAATAGCAATCAGCCCCAGCATTTT. Residues: CASRADGNSNQPQHF.

Notes on this clone: The sample carries other DNA sequences with the same CDR3. The rearrangement joins TRBV6-1 to TRBJ2-7, with a possible D match to TRBD1 (7 bases). Germline V gives CDR1 MNHNS, CDR2 SASEGT. This CDR3 has 15 residues. The ends were cut back, 0 bases at V and 4 bases at J, with 13 bases in the middle. The CDR3 spells CASSEAQGGGYEQYF. CDR3 DNA sequence: TGTGCCAGCAGTGAAGCGCAGGGGGGAGGATACGAGCAGTACTTC.

The chain combines TRBV5-5 with TRBJ2-3, with D possibly TRBD1 on 5 matching bases. The CDR3 has 14 residues. The germline V gene has CDR1 SGHKS and CDR2 YYEKEE (reference sequence). The V end lost 3 bases, the J end lost 6 bases, and 14 bases lay between the germline ends. The CDR3 DNA reads TGTGCCAGCAGCTCCTACACAGGATTGGATACGCAGTATTTT. It is translated as CASSSYTGLDTQYF.

The chain employs TRBV5-1 and TRBJ2-6, with 8 bases fitting TRBD2. Germline V gives CDR1 SGHRS, CDR2 YFSETQ. This CDR3 contains 18 residues. J gave up 0 bases and V 0 bases, and 5 bases lay outside the gene matches. DNA for the CDR3: TGCGCCAGCAGCTTGGAACCAGCGGGGGTCTCTGGGGCCAACGTCCTGACTTTC. The encoded protein is CASSLEPAGVSGANVLTF.

The chain is built from TRBV5-1 and TRBJ2-3; 11 nucleotides line up with TRBD2. The CDR3 is 16 residues long. Germline CDR1 reads SGHRS; CDR2 reads YFSETQ. The V segment lost 0 bases and the J segment 1 base; nucleotides outside the gene matches: 1. CDR3 in amino acids: CASSLGLAGRTDTQYF. The CDR3 DNA sequence: TGCGCCAGCAGCTTGGGACTAGCGGGGCGCACAGATACGCAGTATTTT.

The rearrangement joins TRBV7-9 to TRBJ1-1; TRBD1 might be the D (6 bases). Germline lookup yields CDR1 SEHNR and CDR2 FQNEAQ (reference sequence). The CDR3 contains 15 residues. The V gene lost 5 bases and the J gene lost 2 bases, with 15 bases spanning the gap. The CDR3 region has the DNA TGTGCCAGCAGCGATTTACAGGGCATAAACACTGAAGCTTTCTTT. Translating it yields CASSDLQGINTEAFF.

The chain employs TRBV7-9 and TRBJ2-7; no firm D call. The CDR3 length is 13 residues. Between the trimmed V and J ends, which lost 3 bases and 6 bases, there was a span of 12 bases. Germline assignment: CDR1 SEHNR and CDR2 FQNEAQ (reference sequence). The CDR3 loop reads CASSFSDGGEQYF. The CDR3 coding sequence is TGTGCCAGCAGCTTTAGTGATGGCGGCGAGCAGTACTTC.

On this clone: An end of the junction does not agree with germline; a read error may underlie this. The chain joins TRBV5-6 to TRBJ1-1, with TRBD1 as a possible D gene (6 bases). Germline V lookup: CDR1 SGHDT, CDR2 YYEEEE. The CDR3 loop spans 12 amino acids. In DNA form, the CDR3 reads TGTGCCAGCAGCTTGTGGGGGCACAGGGAACTCTTT. Translated, it gives CASSLWGHRELF.

This clone was recorded once. One end of the junction does not line up with germline, which may come from a read error. J is TRBJ2-7 and V is TRBV20-1; 9 bases match TRBD1. This CDR3 region has 11 residues. Germline loops: CDR1 DFQATT, CDR2 SNEGSKA (reference sequence). The CDR3 DNA reads as TGCAGTGCTAGTGGCGGGACAGGGATAATCTTC. This translates into CSASGGTGIIF.

The V call is TRBV7-2, the J call TRBJ2-7; 7 bases line up with TRBD2. The CDR3 runs to 14 residues. V gave up 4 bases and J gave up 3 bases; unmatched junction bases: 6. Per the germline V gene, CDR1 is SGHTA and CDR2 is FQGNSA. The CDR3 DNA follows: TGTGCCAGCAGCTCTTGGGGGGGGTACTACGAGCAGTACTTC. Protein: CASSSWGGYYEQYF. Based on the CDR3 plus reference TRBV7-2 and TRBJ2-7, the full variable domain is GAGVSQSPSNKVTEKGKDVELRCDPISGHTALYWYRQSLGQGLEFLIYFQGNSAPDKSGLPSDRFSAERTGGSVSTLTIQRTQQEDSAVYLCASSSWGGYYEQYFGPGTRLTVT.

V is TRBV11-2 and J is TRBJ2-2; the match to TRBD2 covers 13 bases. The CDR3 contains 17 residues. V lost 1 base, J lost 4 bases, and 3 bases stayed unmatched. CDR1 and CDR2 (germline): SGHAT, FQNNGV. CDR3 sequence (DNA): TGTGCCAGCAGCTTAGCCCGGACTAGCGGGGGCACCGGGGAGCTGTTTTTT. Translating it yields CASSLARTSGGTGELFF. Supplemented by reference TRBV11-2 and TRBJ2-2, the full variable domain reads EAGVAQSPRYKIIEKRQSVAFWCNPISGHATLYWYQQILGQGPKLLIQFQNNGVVDDSQLPKDRFSAERLKGVDSTLKIQPAKLEDSAVYLCASSLARTSGGTGELFFGEGSRLTVL.

The V and J genes are TRBV6-5 and TRBJ1-1; 8 nucleotides agree with TRBD1. With 10 bases clipped from V and 0 bases from J, the junction kept 4 bases outside the gene matches. Germline lookup yields CDR1 MNHEY and CDR2 SVGAGI. This CDR3 contains 13 residues. Here the CDR3 reads CAIRTGMNTEAFF. CDR3 in DNA: TGTGCCATCCGGACAGGGATGAACACTGAAGCTTTCTTT.

This chain links TRBV21-1 with TRBJ1-1; the listed D gene, TRBD1, was not tested against the DNA. TRBV21-1 is assigned pseudogene status. This CDR3 comprises 13 residues. CDR3 coding DNA: TGTGCCAGCAGCAATCCAGGGGATACTGAAGCTTTCTTT. The encoded protein is CASSNPGDTEAFF.

This clone was picked up one time. The rearrangement links TRBV19 to TRBJ1-4; D might be TRBD1 (5 bases). CDR3 length: 14 residues. Germline V gives CDR1 LNHDA, CDR2 SQIVND (reference sequence). Between the trimmed V and J ends, which lost 4 bases and 8 bases, there was a span of 14 bases. The DNA of the CDR3 is TGTGCCAGTAGTACGGGGGGTCTTTCGGAAAAACTGTTTTTT. It specifies CASSTGGLSEKLFF.

V is TRBV7-9 and J is TRBJ2-7; D possibly corresponds to TRBD1 (5 bases). Germline CDR1 SEHNR, CDR2 FQNEAQ (reference sequence). Trimming cost V 2 bases and J 1 base, with 6 bases left between them. This CDR3 spans 13 amino acids. The CDR3 reads CASSLSGSYEQYF. The CDR3 DNA reads as TGTGCCAGCAGCTTATCAGGGTCCTACGAGCAGTACTTC.

V and J are TRBV5-6 and TRBJ1-4, with D uncertain. V shed 2 bases and J shed 8 bases, with 13 bases lying between them. The CDR3 contains 14 residues. The germline CDR1 and CDR2 sequences are SGHDT and YYEEEE. DNA of the CDR3: TGTGCCAGCAGCTTATTTGAGCGCGGAGAAAAACTGTTTTTT. Translating it yields CASSLFERGEKLFF.

The chain uses TRBV28 and TRBJ1-5, with 7 nucleotides matching TRBD1. Germline assignment: CDR1 MDHEN and CDR2 SYDVKM. V gave up 5 bases and J gave up 2 bases; unmatched junction bases: 9. The CDR3 covers 16 residues. In DNA, the CDR3 is TGTGCCAGCAGTCCTCCAGGGGGTTTCGGCAATCAGCCCCAGCATTTT. Its translation is CASSPPGGFGNQPQHF. Together with reference TRBV28 and TRBJ1-5, the CDR3 gives the full variable domain: DVKVTQSSRYLVKRTGEKVFLECVQDMDHENMFWYRQDPGLGLRLIYFSYDVKMKEKGDIPEGYSVSREKKERFSLILESASTNQTSMYLCASSPPGGFGNQPQHFGDGTRLSIL.

The V and J genes are TRBV6-6 and TRBJ1-5, with D perhaps matching TRBD1 (5 bases). CDR3 size: 13 residues. Germline V CDR1 and CDR2: MNHNY, SVGAGI (reference sequence). Deletions cut 5 bases from V and 4 bases from J, with 9 bases between. The CDR3 here is CASSTGKNQPQHF. CDR3 in DNA: TGTGCCAGCAGTACAGGAAAAAATCAGCCCCAGCATTTT.

V and J are TRBV10-3 and TRBJ1-2; 9 bases agree with TRBD1. In germline, CDR1 is ENHRY, CDR2 SYGVKD. V was pared by 8 bases and J by 1 base, with 11 bases of the junction left unmatched. The CDR3 contains 16 residues. The CDR3: CAISQTGGELNYGYTF. CDR3 nucleotides: TGTGCCATCTCCCAGACAGGGGGGGAACTTAACTATGGCTACACCTTC.

The chain joins TRBV5-1 to TRBJ1-1, with 9 bases fitting TRBD1. V lost 3 bases, J lost 1 base, and 1 base stayed unmatched. This CDR3 comprises 14 residues. The germline V gene encodes CDR1 SGHRS and CDR2 YFSETQ. The CDR3 DNA reads as TGCGCCAGCAGCTCGACAGGGGGGAACACTGAAGCTTTCTTT. Protein product: CASSSTGGNTEAFF. Filled out from reference TRBV5-1 and TRBJ1-1, the complete variable domain reads KAGVTQTPRYLIKTRGQQVTLSCSPISGHRSVSWYQQTPGQGLQFLFEYFSETQRNKGNFPGRFSGRQFSNSRSEMNVSTLELGDSALYLCASSSTGGNTEAFFGQGTRLTVV.

This sequence joins TRBV19 and TRBJ1-6, with D possibly matching TRBD1 (5 bases). The CDR3 runs 16 residues. V was pared by 6 bases and J by 8 bases, with 20 bases between. Germline V gene data show CDR1 as LNHDA and CDR2 as SQIVND (reference sequence). The CDR3 protein is CASRNARQGNYSPLHF. The CDR3 region has the DNA TGTGCCAGTAGGAACGCGCGGCAGGGCAATTATTCACCCCTCCACTTT.